This T cell receptor (beta chain) was recorded in a study of radiotherapy plus CTLA-4 blockade in lung cancer. Repertoires were generated with immunoSEQ multiplex PCR, while TCRdb's copy carries only in-frame clones and drops some. The sample lists about 73,000 clones; around 87% were seen once. As to this clone: Its antigen is not identified.

Focal radiation plus CTLA-4 blockade with ipilimumab was given to patients with chemo-refractory metastatic non-small-cell lung cancer. Study conclusions and caveats: TCR clones of tumor origin grew in blood after radiotherapy plus ipilimumab. Strongest reported response predictors: early blood clone changes and post-radiation interferon-beta.

Trimming took off 0 bases at V and 4 bases at J, with 13 bases between the two ends. This CDR3 spans 15 amino acids. The germline CDR1 and CDR2 sequences are SGHRS and YFSETQ. The receptor was isolated from a human donor with non-small cell lung cancer that progressed on radiotherapy plus ipilimumab. The sequencing here drew on peripheral blood, taken from a patient treated with radiotherapy plus ipilimumab. The chain uses TRBV5-1 and TRBJ1-2; D remains unclear. The CDR3 sequence: CASSLESSRGYGYTF. CDR3 bases: TGCGCCAGCAGCTTGGAATCTTCTCGGGGCTATGGCTACACCTTC. The full variable domain, in which reference TRBV5-1 and TRBJ1-2 provide the parts outside the CDR3, is KAGVTQTPRYLIKTRGQQVTLSCSPISGHRSVSWYQQTPGQGLQFLFEYFSETQRNKGNFPGRFSGRQFSNSRSEMNVSTLELGDSALYLCASSLESSRGYGYTFGSGTRLTVV.